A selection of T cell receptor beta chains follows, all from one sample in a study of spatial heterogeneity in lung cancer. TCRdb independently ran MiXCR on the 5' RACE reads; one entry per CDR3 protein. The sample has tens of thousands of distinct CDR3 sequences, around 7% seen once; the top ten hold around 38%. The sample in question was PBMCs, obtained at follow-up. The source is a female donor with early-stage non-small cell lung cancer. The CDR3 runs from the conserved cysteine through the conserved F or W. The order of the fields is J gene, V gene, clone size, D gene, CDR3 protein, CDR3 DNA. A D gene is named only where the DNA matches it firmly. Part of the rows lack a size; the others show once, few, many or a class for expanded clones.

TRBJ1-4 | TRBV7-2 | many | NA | CASSLSTNEKLFF | TGTGCCAGCAGCCTGTCAACTAATGAAAAACTGTTTTTT
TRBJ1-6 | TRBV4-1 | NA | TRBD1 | CASSQDSRGQGHSPLHF | TGCGCCAGCAGCCAAGACAGTAGGGGACAGGGGCATTCACCCCTCCACTTT
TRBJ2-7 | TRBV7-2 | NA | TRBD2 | CASSQAGTSLYEQYF | TGTGCCAGCAGTCAGGCCGGGACTAGTCTGTACGAGCAGTACTTC
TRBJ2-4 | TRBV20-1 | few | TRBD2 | CSAGVGKRGMAKNIQYF | TGCAGTGCTGGGGTGGGCAAGCGGGGGATGGCCAAAAACATTCAGTACTTC
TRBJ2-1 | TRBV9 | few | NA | CASSLGRGLDNEQFF | TGTGCCAGCAGCCTGGGGCGGGGGCTAGACAATGAGCAGTTCTTC
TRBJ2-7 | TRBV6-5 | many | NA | CASSYSAGVLDYEQYF | TGTGCCAGCAGTTACTCGGCAGGGGTTCTTGACTACGAGCAGTACTTC
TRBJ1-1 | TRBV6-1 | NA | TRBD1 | CASFQGATEAFF | TGTGCCAGTTTCCAGGGGGCCACTGAAGCTTTCTTT
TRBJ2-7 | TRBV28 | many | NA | CASSFDRPYEQYF | TGTGCCAGCAGTTTCGACAGGCCCTACGAGCAGTACTTC
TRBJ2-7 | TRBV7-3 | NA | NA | CVSSLKGRSEQYF | TGTGTCAGCAGCTTAAAGGGACGGAGCGAGCAGTACTTC
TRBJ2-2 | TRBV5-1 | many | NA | CASSPNTGELFF | TGCGCCAGCAGCCCTAACACCGGGGAGCTGTTTTTT
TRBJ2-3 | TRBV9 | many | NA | CASSVVGRSRTDTQYF | TGTGCCAGCAGCGTAGTTGGTCGGTCTCGCACAGATACGCAGTATTTT
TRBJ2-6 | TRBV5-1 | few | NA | CASSPPGANVLTF | TGCGCCAGCAGCCCCCCTGGGGCCAACGTCCTGACTTTC
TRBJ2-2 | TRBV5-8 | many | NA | CASSLGPNTGELFF | TGTGCCAGCAGCTTGGGACCGAACACCGGGGAGCTGTTTTTT
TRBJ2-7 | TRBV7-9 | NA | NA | CASSPQGYSYEQYF | TGTGCCAGCAGCCCACAGGGATACTCCTACGAGCAGTACTTC
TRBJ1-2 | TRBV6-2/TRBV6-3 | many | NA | CASSRTPTDNYGYTF | TGTGCCAGCAGCCGCACGCCGACAGACAACTATGGCTACACCTTC
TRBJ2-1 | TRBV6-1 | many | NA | CASIAWGRGNEQFF | TGTGCCAGCATAGCTTGGGGCAGGGGTAATGAGCAGTTCTTC
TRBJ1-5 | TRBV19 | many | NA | CASRPDGLMQPQHF | TGTGCCAGTAGGCCCGACGGTTTGATGCAGCCCCAGCATTTT
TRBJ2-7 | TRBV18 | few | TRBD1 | CASSLDRVHEQYF | TGTGCCAGCTCTCTCGACAGGGTCCACGAGCAGTACTTC
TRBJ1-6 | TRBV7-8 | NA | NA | CASSQQYNSPLHF | TGTGCCAGCAGCCAACAGTATAATTCACCCCTCCACTTT
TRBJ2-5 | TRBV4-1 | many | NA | CASSLRIFRETQYF | TGCGCCAGCAGCCTTAGGATATTCCGGGAGACCCAGTACTTC
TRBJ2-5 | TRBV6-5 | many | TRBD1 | CASSYVTGGKTQYF | TGTGCCAGCAGTTACGTTACAGGGGGAAAGACCCAGTACTTC
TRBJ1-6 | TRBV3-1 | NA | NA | CASSQRGRDSPLHF | TGTGCCAGCAGCCAACGAGGACGGGATTCACCCCTCCACTTT
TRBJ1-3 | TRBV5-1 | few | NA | CASSSQEGENTIYF | TGCGCCAGCAGTTCACAGGAGGGAGAAAACACCATATATTTT
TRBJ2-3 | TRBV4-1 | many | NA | CASSQDWLSTDTQYF | TGCGCCAGCAGCCAAGATTGGCTTAGCACAGATACGCAGTATTTT
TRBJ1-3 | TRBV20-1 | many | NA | CSEETPSGNTIYF | TGCAGTGAGGAGACTCCTTCTGGAAACACCATATATTTT
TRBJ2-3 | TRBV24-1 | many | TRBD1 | CATSETGESDTQYF | TGTGCCACCAGTGAGACAGGGGAATCAGATACGCAGTATTTT
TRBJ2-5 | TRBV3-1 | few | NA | CASSQGSTGAQTQYF | TGTGCCAGCAGCCAAGGGTCCACCGGGGCGCAGACCCAGTACTTC
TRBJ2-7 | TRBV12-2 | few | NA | CASRLARASGGRSYEQYF | TGTGCAAGTCGCTTAGCGCGCGCTAGCGGGGGCCGATCATACGAGCAGTACTTC
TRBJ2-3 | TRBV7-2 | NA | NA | CASSQRGESTDTQYF | TGTGCCAGCAGCCAGAGGGGGGAGAGCACAGATACGCAGTATTTT
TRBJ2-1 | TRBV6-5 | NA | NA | CASTTTGFSEQFF | TGTGCCAGCACCACCACAGGGTTTTCTGAGCAGTTCTTC
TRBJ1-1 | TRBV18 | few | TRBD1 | CASSRQGAGMNTEAFF | TGTGCCAGCTCCCGACAGGGCGCGGGGATGAACACTGAAGCTTTCTTT
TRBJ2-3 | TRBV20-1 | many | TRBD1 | CSATPPYRGSTDTQYF | TGCAGTGCTACACCTCCCTACAGGGGTAGCACAGATACGCAGTATTTT
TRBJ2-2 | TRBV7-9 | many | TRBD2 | CASSSEASGASGELFF | TGTGCCAGCAGCTCCGAGGCTAGCGGGGCCAGCGGGGAGCTGTTTTTT
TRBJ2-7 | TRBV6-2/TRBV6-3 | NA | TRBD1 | CASSPNRGGEQYF | TGTGCCAGCAGTCCAAACAGGGGCGGCGAGCAGTACTTC
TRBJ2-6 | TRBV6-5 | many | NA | CASSYDFVAGSGANVLTF | TGTGCCAGCAGTTACGACTTCGTCGCGGGGTCTGGGGCCAACGTCCTGACTTTC
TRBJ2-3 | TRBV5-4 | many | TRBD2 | CASSRGLADSTDTQYF | TGTGCCAGCAGCCGAGGGCTAGCGGACAGCACAGATACGCAGTATTTT